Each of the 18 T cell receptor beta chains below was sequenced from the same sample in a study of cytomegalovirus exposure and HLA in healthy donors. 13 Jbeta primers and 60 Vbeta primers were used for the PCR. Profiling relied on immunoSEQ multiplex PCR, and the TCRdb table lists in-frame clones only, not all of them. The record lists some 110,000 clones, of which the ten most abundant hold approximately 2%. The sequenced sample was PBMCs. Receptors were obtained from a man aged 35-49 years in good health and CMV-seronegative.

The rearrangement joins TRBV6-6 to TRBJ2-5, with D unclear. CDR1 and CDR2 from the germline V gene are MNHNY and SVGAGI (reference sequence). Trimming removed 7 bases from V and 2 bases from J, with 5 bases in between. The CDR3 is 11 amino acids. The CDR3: CASTRQETQYF. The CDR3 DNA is TGTGCCAGCACGCGACAAGAGACCCAGTACTTC.

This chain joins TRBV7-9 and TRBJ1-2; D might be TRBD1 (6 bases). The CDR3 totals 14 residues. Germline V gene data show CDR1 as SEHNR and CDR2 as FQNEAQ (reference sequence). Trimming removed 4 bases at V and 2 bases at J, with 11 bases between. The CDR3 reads CASSSQGKNYGYTF. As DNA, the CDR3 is TGTGCCAGCAGCTCTCAGGGGAAAAACTATGGCTACACCTTC.

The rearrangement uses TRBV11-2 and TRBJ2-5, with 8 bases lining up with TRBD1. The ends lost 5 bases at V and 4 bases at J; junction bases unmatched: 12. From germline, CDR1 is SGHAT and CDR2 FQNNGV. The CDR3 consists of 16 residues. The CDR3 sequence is CASSTKGQGRAETQYF. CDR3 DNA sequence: TGTGCCAGCAGCACCAAAGGACAGGGCAGAGCAGAGACCCAGTACTTC.

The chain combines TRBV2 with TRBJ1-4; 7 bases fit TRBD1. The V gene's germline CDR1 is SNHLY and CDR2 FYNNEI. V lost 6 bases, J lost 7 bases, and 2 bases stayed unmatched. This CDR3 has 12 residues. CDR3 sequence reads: CASRRTGEKLFF. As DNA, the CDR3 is TGTGCCAGCAGGAGGACAGGTGAAAAACTGTTTTTT.

CDR3 nucleotides: TGTGCCAGCAGCTTAGGGGGCGGGAGGGTCTCCTACGAGCAGTACTTC. Translation gives CASSLGGGRVSYEQYF. The chain has TRBV7-9 and TRBJ2-7, with 9 bases identical to TRBD2. Germline CDR1 reads SEHNR; CDR2 reads FQNEAQ (reference sequence). There are 16 residues in the CDR3. The J segment lost 0 bases and the V segment lost 1 base, leaving 4 bases of the junction unmatched.

For the CDR3, the DNA is TGTGCCAGTAGTATGTTGGGACTCAAGTCTGGAAACACCATATATTTT. Translation: CASSMLGLKSGNTIYF. The chain is built from TRBV19 and TRBJ1-3, with TRBD1 as a possible D gene (5 bases). CDR3 length equals 16 residues. The V gene lost 3 bases and the J gene lost 1 base, with 13 bases spanning the gap. Germline V lookup: CDR1 LNHDA, CDR2 SQIVND (reference sequence). The variable domain in full, completed from reference TRBV19 and TRBJ1-3, reads DGGITQSPKYLFRKEGQNVTLSCEQNLNHDAMYWYRQDPGQGLRLIYYSQIVNDFQKGDIAEGYSVSREKKESFPLTVTSAQKNPTAFYLCASSMLGLKSGNTIYFGEGSWLTVV.

CDR3 nucleotides: TGTGCCAGCAGTTTAAGGAGAATCTACTACAATGAGCAGTTCTTC. Amino acid sequence: CASSLRRIYYNEQFF. The rearrangement uses TRBV28 and TRBJ2-1; D uncertain. CDR1 is MDHEN, CDR2 SYDVKM, per germline. The CDR3 contains 15 residues. Between the trimmed V and J ends, which lost 2 bases and 3 bases, there was a span of 11 bases. The variable domain in full, with the rest retrieved from reference TRBV28 and TRBJ2-1, is DVKVTQSSRYLVKRTGEKVFLECVQDMDHENMFWYRQDPGLGLRLIYFSYDVKMKEKGDIPEGYSVSREKKERFSLILESASTNQTSMYLCASSLRRIYYNEQFFGPGTRLTVL.

The CDR3 coding sequence is TGTGCCAGCAGCTCGGTCGGAAACACCATATATTTT. This translates into CASSSVGNTIYF. The V gene is TRBV7-9, the J gene TRBJ1-3; D remains ambiguous. The V gene's germline CDR1 is SEHNR and CDR2 FQNEAQ (reference sequence). Trimming cost V 4 bases and J 4 bases, with 5 bases left between them. CDR3 length equals 12 residues.

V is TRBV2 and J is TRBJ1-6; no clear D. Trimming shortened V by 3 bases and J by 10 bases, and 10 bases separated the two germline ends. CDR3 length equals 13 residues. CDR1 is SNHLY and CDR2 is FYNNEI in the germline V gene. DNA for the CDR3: TGTGCCAGCAGTGACAGCTCGGAGTCACCCCTCCACTTT. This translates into CASSDSSESPLHF. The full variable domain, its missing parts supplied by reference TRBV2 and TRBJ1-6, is EPEVTQTPSHQVTQMGQEVILRCVPISNHLYFYWYRQILGQKVEFLVSFYNNEISEKSEIFDDQFSVERPDGSNFTLKIRSTKLEDSAMYFCASSDSSESPLHFGNGTRLTVT.

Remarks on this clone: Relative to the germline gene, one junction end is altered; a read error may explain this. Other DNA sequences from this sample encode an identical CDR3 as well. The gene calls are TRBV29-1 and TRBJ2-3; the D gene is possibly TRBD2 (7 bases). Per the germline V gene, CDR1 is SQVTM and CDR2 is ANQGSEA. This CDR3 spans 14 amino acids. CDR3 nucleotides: TGCAGCGTGACGGGGAGGGGGGGCACGGATACGCAGTATTTT. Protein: CSVTGRGGTDTQYF.

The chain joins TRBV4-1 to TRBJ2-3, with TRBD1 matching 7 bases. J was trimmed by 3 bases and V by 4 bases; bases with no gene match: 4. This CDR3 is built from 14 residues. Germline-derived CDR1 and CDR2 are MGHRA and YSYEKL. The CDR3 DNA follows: TGCGCCAGCAGCCCACGACAGGGTACAGATACGCAGTATTTT. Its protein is CASSPRQGTDTQYF.

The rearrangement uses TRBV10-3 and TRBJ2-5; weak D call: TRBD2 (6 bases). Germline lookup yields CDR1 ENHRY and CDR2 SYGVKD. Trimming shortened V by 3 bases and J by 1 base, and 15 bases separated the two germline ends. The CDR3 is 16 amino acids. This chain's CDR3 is CAISEGRELLQETQYF. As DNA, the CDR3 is TGTGCCATCAGTGAAGGGCGGGAACTACTCCAAGAGACCCAGTACTTC.

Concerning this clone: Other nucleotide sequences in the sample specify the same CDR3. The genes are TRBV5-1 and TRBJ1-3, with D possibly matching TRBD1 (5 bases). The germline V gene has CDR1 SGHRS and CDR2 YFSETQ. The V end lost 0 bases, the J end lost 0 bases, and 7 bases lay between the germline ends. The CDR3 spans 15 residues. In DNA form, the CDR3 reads TGCGCCAGCAGCTTGGAAGGGGCCTCTGGAAACACCATATATTTT. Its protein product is CASSLEGASGNTIYF.

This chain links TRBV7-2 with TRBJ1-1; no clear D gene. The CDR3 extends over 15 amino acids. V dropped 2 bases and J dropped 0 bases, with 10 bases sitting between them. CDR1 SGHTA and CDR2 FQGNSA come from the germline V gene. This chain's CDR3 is CASSLSRGMNTEAFF. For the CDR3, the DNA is TGTGCCAGCAGCTTATCTAGAGGGATGAACACTGAAGCTTTCTTT.

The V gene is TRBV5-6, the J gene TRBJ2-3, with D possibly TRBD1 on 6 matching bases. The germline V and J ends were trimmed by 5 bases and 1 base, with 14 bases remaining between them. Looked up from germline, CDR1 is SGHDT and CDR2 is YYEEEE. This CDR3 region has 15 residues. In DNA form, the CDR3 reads TGTGCCAGCAGTTCGATCCCAGGGGGCACAGATACGCAGTATTTT. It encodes CASSSIPGGTDTQYF.

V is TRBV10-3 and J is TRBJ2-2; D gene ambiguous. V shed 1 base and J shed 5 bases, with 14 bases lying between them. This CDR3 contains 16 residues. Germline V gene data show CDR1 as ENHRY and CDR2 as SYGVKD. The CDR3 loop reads CAISEYTPTGTGELFF. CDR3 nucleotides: TGTGCCATCAGTGAGTACACTCCGACTGGAACCGGGGAGCTGTTTTTT.

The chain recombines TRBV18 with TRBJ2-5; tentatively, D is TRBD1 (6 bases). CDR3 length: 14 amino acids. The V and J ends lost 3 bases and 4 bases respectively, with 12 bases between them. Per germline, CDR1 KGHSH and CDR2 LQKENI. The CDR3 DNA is TGTGCCAGCTCACCGGTAGGGGGTGGAGAGACCCAGTACTTC. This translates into CASSPVGGGETQYF.

CDR3 DNA: TGTGCCAGCACCTTGGGGGGAGGGCGGCCTGGAAACACCATATATTTT. It translates to CASTLGGGRPGNTIYF. The chain joins TRBV7-2 to TRBJ1-3; possibly TRBD1 for D (5 bases). The CDR3 has 16 amino acids. V shed 7 bases and J shed 2 bases, with 18 bases lying between them. The germline V gene encodes CDR1 SGHTA and CDR2 FQGNSA.